This T cell receptor (beta chain) was retrieved from a study of blood T cell repertoires in COVID-19. Study summary: The samples span acute and convalescent COVID-19 from the United States, Italy and Spain.

As originally analysed: Researchers report that nucleated cell counts were estimated from reference gene primer amplification. The table came from immunoSEQ multiplex PCR; TCRdb's copy has only in-frame clones and leaves some out. V and J calls plus clone size are reproduced from that table; the DNA served to infer D and trimming. The sample shows approximately 470,000 clones, roughly nine tenths of them seen only once. Participants had their cohort set by participant-reported clinical history. Recovery among Cohort 3 donors was established by two negative PCRs, clearance, or symptom resolution. The CDR3 has 14 amino acids. The germline V gene encodes CDR1 MNHEY and CDR2 SMNVEV (reference sequence). Trimming shortened V by 0 bases and J by 8 bases, and 10 bases separated the two germline ends.

The sequence was obtained from a woman aged 18-30 years who had recovered from COVID-19. The sample taken for sequencing was PBMCs or T cells enriched from blood (not recorded which). The J gene is TRBJ1-4, the V gene TRBV27, with TRBD1 as a possible D gene (5 bases). The CDR3 sequence: CASSLSGDGEKLFF. CDR3 DNA: TGTGCCAGCAGTTTATCAGGGGATGGGGAAAAACTGTTTTTT.